The clone carrying this T cell receptor (beta chain) was counted at least ten times. The antigen remains unidentified. The sample belongs to a study of T-cell memory formation after mild COVID-19. A 5'RACE reaction primed in the constant segment made cDNA libraries of TCR alpha and TCR beta, and these carried sample barcodes and UMIs. MiXCR, run by TCRdb on the 5' RACE reads, gives a single entry per CDR3 protein. The sample holds 550,000 to 700,000 distinct CDR3 sequences, roughly 18% seen once. Study-wide results and caveats: Most CD4+ clones that shrank were in CM and EM, while CD8+ ones turned up in EMRA.

The CDR3 runs 14 residues. Trimming stripped 8 bases from V and 4 bases from J, with 15 bases between. This receptor was identified in an adult woman who had mild COVID-19 (a few samples of this study predate the infection). Cell type and time point are not known. Sequenced material: PBMCs or a T cell subset sorted from them (not recorded which). This chain links TRBV12-3 or TRBV12-4 with TRBJ1-5; D possibly corresponds to TRBD1 (6 bases). The CDR3 protein is CASGQNQGNQPQHF. CDR3 bases: TGTGCCAGCGGGCAAAATCAGGGGAATCAGCCCCAGCATTTT.